A selection of T cell receptor beta chains follows, all from one sample in a study of Tregs in tolerant kidney transplant recipients. TCRdb's copy holds only in-frame clones and misses some; the assay was immunoSEQ multiplex PCR. The sample shows approximately 100,000 clones, more than 85% of them seen only once. Specimen: CD4+ T cells from blood, collected before the transplant. The receptors stem from a human donor who received a combined kidney and bone marrow transplant. Each CDR3 is given with its conserved first and last residue. The size field is filled for only some rows; it gives once, few, many or a size class.

j_gene | v_gene | abundance | CDR3aa
TRBJ2-3 | TRBV29-1 | - | CSVESPGLAESTDTQYF
TRBJ1-2 | TRBV27 | few | CASSLVQGGYTF
TRBJ2-4 | TRBV5-1 | - | CASSVGQGNTKNIQYF
TRBJ1-5 | TRBV28 | once | CASSLAEWTGLNQPQHF
TRBJ1-2 | TRBV5-4 | - | CASSAPGTGYGYTF
TRBJ2-7 | TRBV13 | - | CASSPNRGPYEQYF
TRBJ2-3 | TRBV7-3 | - | CASSSLTATDTQYF
TRBJ2-4 | TRBV7-2 | - | CASSFVRGNIQYF
TRBJ1-6 | TRBV5-1 | - | CASRAAGTGSSPLHF
TRBJ1-5 | TRBV27 | - | CASSLSGGGRNQPQHF
TRBJ2-2 | TRBV5-4 | - | CASSRQGARYTGELFF
TRBJ2-1 | TRBV15 | - | CATSRDYPGRGSYNEQFF
TRBJ2-6 | TRBV7-2 | once | CASSLRDSGANVLTF
TRBJ2-1 | TRBV4-2 | - | CASSQEFRTSGEQFF
TRBJ1-1 | TRBV6-5 | - | CASSRQGTEAFF
TRBJ1-2 | TRBV7-6 | - | CASSPTRWQNYGYTF
TRBJ2-1 | TRBV5-1 | - | CASSLGQGTVGEQFF
TRBJ2-5 | TRBV7-9 | once | CASSSQQGRIQETQYF
TRBJ2-5 | TRBV9 | - | CASSVGHGAQETQYF
TRBJ1-5 | TRBV19 | - | CASSYRGVQPQHF
TRBJ1-5 | TRBV5-5 | - | CASIHLIEDRQLFQPQHF
TRBJ2-5 | TRBV28 | - | CASSLWDTQETQYF
TRBJ1-5 | TRBV5-5 | - | CASSPGTGWRSNQPQHF
TRBJ1-5 | TRBV27 | - | CASSPRTAFLSYSNQPQHF
TRBJ1-2 | TRBV15 | - | CATNMGQGARGYTF
TRBJ1-2 | TRBV4-2 | - | CASSQLFQGNYGYTF
TRBJ1-5 | TRBV19 | - | CASTPPGQANQPQHF
TRBJ2-1 | TRBV19 | - | CASSRGEWYNEQFF
TRBJ1-2 | TRBV28 | - | CASSLGQISYGYTF
TRBJ2-5 | TRBV5-5 | once | CASSLVQSETQYF
TRBJ2-5 | TRBV7-9 | - | CASSFVATILGETQYF
TRBJ2-3 | TRBV11-2 | - | CASSWTGFSPTDTQYF
TRBJ2-1 | TRBV5-4 | few | CASSVIAGGRDEQFF
TRBJ2-7 | TRBV5-1 | once | CASSPQRGSYEQYF
TRBJ2-5 | TRBV7-3 | - | CASQQGVGETQYF
TRBJ1-1 | TRBV11-2 | - | CASSLRSRLNTEAFF
TRBJ1-2 | TRBV7-2 | - | CASSLTATGARTFYGYTF
TRBJ2-2 | TRBV6-1 | - | CAVLPPTRELFF
TRBJ2-1 | TRBV9 | once | CASSLPGTTEFEQFF
TRBJ2-3 | TRBV5-1 | - | CASSNSWDSSTDTQYF
TRBJ1-2 | TRBV2 | - | CASQREVNYGYTF
TRBJ2-1 | TRBV6-5 | - | CASSYQGGAGNEQFF
TRBJ2-1 | TRBV6-6 | - | CASSLLAGGHNEQFF
TRBJ1-1 | TRBV7-8 | once | CASNWDRNTEAFF
TRBJ2-3 | TRBV27 | - | CASSYRGRLSGRTDTQYF
TRBJ1-2 | TRBV4-3 | - | CASSQDPRGFDYGYTF
TRBJ1-2 | TRBV18 | - | CASSPLGGGRISGYTF
TRBJ2-1 | TRBV9 | - | CASSVDLFAGGGEQFF
TRBJ1-1 | TRBV5-1 | - | CASSTGGNTEAFF
TRBJ2-2 | TRBV5-4 | - | CASSLVRGLFTGELFF